This T cell receptor beta chain was profiled in a study of OX40 agonist ivuxolimab in advanced cancers. Study in general: Patients were given ivuxolimab, an antibody that agonizes OX40 (CD134).

Repertoires were generated with immunoSEQ multiplex PCR, while TCRdb's copy carries only in-frame clones and drops some. The sample has roughly 29,000 clones, roughly 83% seen once. The sample here was CD4+ or CD8+ T cells sorted from blood, taken in a trial of the OX40 agonist ivuxolimab. This TCR was recovered from an adult with an advanced solid tumor such as melanoma, head and neck, liver or kidney cancer.

CDR3: CASSSPRDKEFYGYTF. DNA of the CDR3: TGTGCCAGCAGCTCACCCCGGGACAAGGAGTTCTATGGCTACACCTTC. The chain links TRBV11-2 to TRBJ1-2, with D maybe TRBD1 (6 bases). This CDR3 has 16 amino acids. CDR1 SGHAT and CDR2 FQNNGV come from the germline V gene. Trimming stripped 4 bases from V and 4 bases from J, with 19 bases between.